Sequencing of this TCR beta chain was carried out in a study of shared clonotypes between healthy human individuals. The protocol was immunoSEQ multiplex PCR, while the TCRdb copy is restricted to in-frame clones and leaves out a portion. The sample holds 1.5 million to 2.5 million clones, approximately 94% seen once. General study results and limits: Estimated richness was generally greater in naive than memory subsets.

In regard to this clone: Its antigen is unidentified.

Terminally differentiated effector memory CD45RA+ cells were excluded by CCR7 positive selection of CD45RO-negative cells. The CDR3 is 14 amino acids. The V end was cut by 4 bases, the J end by 6 bases, with 15 bases between. Germline V gene sequence: CDR1 PRHDT, CDR2 FYEKMQ (reference sequence). The specimen was naive CD8+ T cells sorted from blood. The chain carries TRBV13 and TRBJ1-2; TRBD1 is a possible D gene (5 bases). This TCR came from a man aged 18 to 30 in good health. CDR3 protein: CASSSRGHFDGYTF. CDR3 DNA: TGTGCCAGCAGCTCACGTGGACACTTCGATGGCTACACCTTC.